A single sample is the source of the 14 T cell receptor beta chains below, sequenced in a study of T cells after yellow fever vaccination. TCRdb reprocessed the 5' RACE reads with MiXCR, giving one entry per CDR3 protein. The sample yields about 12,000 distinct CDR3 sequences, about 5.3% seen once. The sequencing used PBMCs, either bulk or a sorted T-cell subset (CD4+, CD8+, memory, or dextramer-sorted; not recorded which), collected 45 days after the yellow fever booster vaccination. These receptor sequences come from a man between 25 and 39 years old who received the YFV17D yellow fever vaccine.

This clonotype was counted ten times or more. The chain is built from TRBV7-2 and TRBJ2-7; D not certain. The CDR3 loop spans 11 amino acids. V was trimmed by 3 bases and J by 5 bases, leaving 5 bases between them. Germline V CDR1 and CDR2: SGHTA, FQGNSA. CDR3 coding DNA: TGTGCCAGCAGCTTCGTGAACGAGCAGTACTTC. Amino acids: CASSFVNEQYF.

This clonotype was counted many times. For the CDR3, the DNA is TGTGCCAGCAGCTGGGTACCGGGACACATCGGGGAGACCCAGTACTTC. This codes for CASSWVPGHIGETQYF. The chain employs TRBV7-2 and TRBJ2-5; D is perhaps TRBD1 (6 bases). V dropped 4 bases and J dropped 5 bases, with 20 bases sitting between them. CDR1 and CDR2 (germline): SGHTA, FQGNSA. This CDR3 contains 16 residues.

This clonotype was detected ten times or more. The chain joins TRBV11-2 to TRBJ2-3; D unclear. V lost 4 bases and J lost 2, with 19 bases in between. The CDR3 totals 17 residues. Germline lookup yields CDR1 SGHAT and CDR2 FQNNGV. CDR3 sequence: CASSYLWGRAITDTQYF. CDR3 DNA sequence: TGTGCCAGCAGCTATCTGTGGGGAAGGGCGATCACAGATACGCAGTATTTT. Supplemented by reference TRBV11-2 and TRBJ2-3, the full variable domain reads EAGVAQSPRYKIIEKRQSVAFWCNPISGHATLYWYQQILGQGPKLLIQFQNNGVVDDSQLPKDRFSAERLKGVDSTLKIQPAKLEDSAVYLCASSYLWGRAITDTQYFGPGTRLTVL.

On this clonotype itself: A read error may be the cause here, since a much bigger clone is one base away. This CDR3 is CASTVHGGNEQFF. The CDR3 DNA reads as TGTGCCAGCACCGTCCATGGGGGCAATGAGCAGTTCTTC. This sequence joins TRBV6-1 and TRBJ2-1; perhaps D is TRBD1 or TRBD2 (5 bases each). Per germline, CDR1 MNHNS and CDR2 SASEGT. The germline V and J ends were trimmed by 7 bases and 6 bases, with 13 bases remaining between them. The CDR3 extends over 13 amino acids.

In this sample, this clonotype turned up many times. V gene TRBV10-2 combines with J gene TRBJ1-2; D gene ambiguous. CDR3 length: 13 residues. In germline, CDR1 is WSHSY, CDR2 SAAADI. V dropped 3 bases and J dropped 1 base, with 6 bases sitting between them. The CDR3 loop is CASSDDGNYGYTF. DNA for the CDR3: TGCGCCAGCAGTGACGACGGTAACTATGGCTACACCTTC.

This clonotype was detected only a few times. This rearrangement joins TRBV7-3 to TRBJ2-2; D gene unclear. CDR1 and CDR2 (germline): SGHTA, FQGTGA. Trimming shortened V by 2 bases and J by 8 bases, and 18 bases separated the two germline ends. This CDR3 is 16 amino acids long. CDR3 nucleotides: TGTGCCAGCAGCTTATACGCAGCCAACGTCCAGGGGGAGCTGTTTTTT. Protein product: CASSLYAANVQGELFF.

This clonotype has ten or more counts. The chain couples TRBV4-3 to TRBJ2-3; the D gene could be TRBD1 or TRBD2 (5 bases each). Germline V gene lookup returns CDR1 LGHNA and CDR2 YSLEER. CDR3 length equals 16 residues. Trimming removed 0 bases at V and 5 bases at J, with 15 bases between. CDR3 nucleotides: TGCGCCAGCAGCCAAGATCCCGGGACCGGTGGAGATACGCAGTATTTT. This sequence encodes CASSQDPGTGGDTQYF.

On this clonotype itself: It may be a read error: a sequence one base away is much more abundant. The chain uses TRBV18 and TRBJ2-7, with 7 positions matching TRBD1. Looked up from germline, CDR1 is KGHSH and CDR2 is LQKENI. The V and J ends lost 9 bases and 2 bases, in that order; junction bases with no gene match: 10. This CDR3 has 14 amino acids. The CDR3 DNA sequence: TGTGCCAGATCCGCCGGGACAGAGCCCTACGAGCAGTACTTC. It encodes CARSAGTEPYEQYF.

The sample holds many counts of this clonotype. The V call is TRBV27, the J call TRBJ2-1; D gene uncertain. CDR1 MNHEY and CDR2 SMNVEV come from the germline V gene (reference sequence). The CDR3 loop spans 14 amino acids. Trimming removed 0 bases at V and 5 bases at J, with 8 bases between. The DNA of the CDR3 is TGTGCCAGCAGTTTATCATCCCCCAACAATGAGCAGTTCTTC. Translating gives CASSLSSPNNEQFF.

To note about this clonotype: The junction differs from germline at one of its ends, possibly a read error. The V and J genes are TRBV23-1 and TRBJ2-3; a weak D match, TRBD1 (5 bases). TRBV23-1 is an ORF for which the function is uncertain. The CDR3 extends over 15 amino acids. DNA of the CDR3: TGTGTCACCAGGCAAATAACCAAGGGGCAAGATACGCAGTATTTT. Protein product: CVTRQITKGQDTQYF.

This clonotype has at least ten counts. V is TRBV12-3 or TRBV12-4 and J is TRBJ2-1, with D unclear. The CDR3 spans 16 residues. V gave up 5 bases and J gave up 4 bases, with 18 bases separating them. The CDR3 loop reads CASSNSGLWSYNEQFF. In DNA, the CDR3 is TGTGCCAGCAGTAACTCAGGCCTATGGAGTTACAATGAGCAGTTCTTC.

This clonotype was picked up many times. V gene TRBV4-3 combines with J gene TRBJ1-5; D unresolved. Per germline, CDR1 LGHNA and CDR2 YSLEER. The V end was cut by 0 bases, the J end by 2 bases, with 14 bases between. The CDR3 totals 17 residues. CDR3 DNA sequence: TGCGCCAGCAGCCAAGACCGGGTCCGGATGGGCAATCAGCCCCAGCATTTT. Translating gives CASSQDRVRMGNQPQHF.

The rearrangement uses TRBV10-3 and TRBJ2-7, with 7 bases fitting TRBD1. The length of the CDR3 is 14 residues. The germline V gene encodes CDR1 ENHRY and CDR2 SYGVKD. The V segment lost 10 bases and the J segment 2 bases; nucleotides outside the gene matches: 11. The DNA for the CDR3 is TGTGCCACCGGGAACAGGGGAGAAGCCTACGAGCAGTACTTC. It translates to CATGNRGEAYEQYF.

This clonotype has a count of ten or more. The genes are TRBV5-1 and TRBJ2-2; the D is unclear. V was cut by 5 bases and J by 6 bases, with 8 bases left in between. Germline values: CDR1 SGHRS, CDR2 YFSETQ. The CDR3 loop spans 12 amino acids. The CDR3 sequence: CASRMGPGELFF. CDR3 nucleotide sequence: TGCGCCAGCAGGATGGGTCCCGGGGAGCTGTTTTTT.